This T cell receptor beta chain derives from a study of T cells in Graves' hyperthyroidism and ophthalmopathy. Overall study results and limits: A model of 13 V-J pairs discriminated ophthalmopathy from stable hyperthyroidism. The model's output predicted ophthalmopathy at a median of about 5.9 months prior to onset.

The CDR3 has 16 amino acids. Germline V lookup: CDR1 LGHDT, CDR2 YNNKEL (reference sequence). Using RNA transcripts as the source, TCR beta CDR3 regions were amplified. TCR CDR3 regions were first amplified by RT-PCR with HTBI primers. TCRdb reanalysed the multiplex PCR reads using MiXCR and keeps one entry per CDR3 protein. Of under 750,000 distinct CDR3 sequences listed, under 20% are singletons. This clonotype was picked up a small number of times. What it binds is unknown. The germline gene is not matched at one end of the junction; a read error may be the cause. Blood from later-ophthalmopathy patients was taken at first hyperthyroidism diagnosis.

This rearrangement joins TRBV3-1 to TRBJ1-3, with D hard to call. This clonotype originated in a woman aged 45-65 years with Graves' hyperthyroidism that later progressed to Graves' ophthalmopathy. Material: blood. The CDR3, as DNA: TGTGCCAGCAGCCAAGAGTTCAGCCACTCTGGAAATACCATATATTTT. Its protein product is CASSQEFSHSGNTIYF.